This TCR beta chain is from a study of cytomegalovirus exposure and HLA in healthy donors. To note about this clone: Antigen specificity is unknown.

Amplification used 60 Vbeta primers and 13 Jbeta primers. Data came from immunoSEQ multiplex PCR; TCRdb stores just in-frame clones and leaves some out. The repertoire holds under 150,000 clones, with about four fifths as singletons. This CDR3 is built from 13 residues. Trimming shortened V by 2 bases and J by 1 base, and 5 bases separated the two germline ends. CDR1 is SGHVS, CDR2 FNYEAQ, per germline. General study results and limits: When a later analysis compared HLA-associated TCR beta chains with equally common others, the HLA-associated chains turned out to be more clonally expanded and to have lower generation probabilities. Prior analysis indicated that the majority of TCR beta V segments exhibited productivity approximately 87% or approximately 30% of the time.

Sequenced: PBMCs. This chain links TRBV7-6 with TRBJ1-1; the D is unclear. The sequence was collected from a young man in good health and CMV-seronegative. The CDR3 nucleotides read TGTGCCAGCAGCTTAAAACAGAACACTGAAGCTTTCTTT. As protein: CASSLKQNTEAFF.